One sample yielded the 31 T cell receptor beta chains listed below, sequenced in a study of human T cells and chemical hapten exposure. TCRdb called the RACE reads again in MiXCR, with one record for every CDR3 protein. The sample has tens of thousands of distinct CDR3 sequences, 6% to 8.5% seen once. Time point in this sample: patch test 2, 6 weeks after DPC sensitization. The treatment was: therapeutic diphenylcyclopropenone sensitization with weekly scalp DPC. Specimen: whole blood, collected in connection with sensitization to the hapten diphenylcyclopropenone (DPC). The receptors were sampled from a woman in her 30s with alopecia areata. Some clones in this sample may be carry-over from other donors' samples.

The CDR3 DNA follows: TGTGCCAGCAGTTACCAGGGGGTAGCCAAAAACATTCAGTACTTC. This gives the protein CASSYQGVAKNIQYF. The chain uses TRBV6-2 or TRBV6-3 and TRBJ2-4; 7 bases fit TRBD1. Trimming took 2 bases from V and 0 from J; bases not matched to a gene: 1. The germline gives CDR1 MNHEY, CDR2 SVGEGT. The CDR3 spans 15 residues.

This clonotype was seen repeatedly, ten times or more. This sequence joins TRBV11-2 and TRBJ2-3, with 10 bases that match TRBD2. The CDR3 has 17 amino acids. CDR1 SGHAT and CDR2 FQNNGV come from the germline V gene. Unmatched junction bases numbered 9, after V lost 5 bases and J lost 1 base. CDR3 bases: TGTGCCAGCAGCATCAAACTAGCGGGGTATCGCACAGATACGCAGTATTTT. This codes for CASSIKLAGYRTDTQYF.

This clonotype was found many times. This chain uses TRBV11-2 with TRBJ2-3; TRBD2 matches 8 bases. The V gene's germline CDR1 is SGHAT and CDR2 FQNNGV. The CDR3 covers 15 residues. The junction had 5 bases not matched to a gene; V was cut back by 2 bases and J by 4 bases. The CDR3 region has the DNA TGTGCCAGCAGCTTATATCGGGGGGGCCCAGATACGCAGTATTTT. It specifies CASSLYRGGPDTQYF.

The chain uses TRBV20-1 and TRBJ1-6; 8 nucleotides match TRBD1. Germline V gives CDR1 DFQATT, CDR2 SNEGSKA (reference sequence). V trimming: 7 bases; J trimming: 7 bases; junction bases outside the gene matches: 9. The CDR3 spans 14 residues. CDR3: CSGTRQGRNSPLHF. In nucleotides, the CDR3 is TGCAGTGGGACCCGACAGGGGCGGAATTCACCCCTCCACTTT.

The table lists this clonotype with a few counts. V usage is TRBV27 and J usage is TRBJ1-1, with D maybe TRBD1 (5 bases). V lost 0 bases and J lost 0, with 8 bases in between. Germline CDR1 reads MNHEY; CDR2 reads SMNVEV (reference sequence). There are 15 residues in the CDR3. The CDR3, as DNA: TGTGCCAGCAGTTTATCGGGACGGCTGAACACTGAAGCTTTCTTT. It codes for CASSLSGRLNTEAFF.

J is TRBJ1-1 and V is TRBV11-3, with a possible D match to TRBD1 (5 bases). The germline V and J ends were trimmed by 4 bases and 1 base, with 16 bases remaining between them. Germline V gives CDR1 SGHNT, CDR2 YENEEA. CDR3 size: 16 residues. The CDR3 DNA is TGTGCCAGCAGCTCGCGTCAGGGTCGGGGGAACACTGAAGCTTTCTTT. Translated, it gives CASSSRQGRGNTEAFF. Full variable domain (rest looked up from reference TRBV11-3 and TRBJ1-1): EAGVVQSPRYKIIEKKQPVAFWCNPISGHNTLYWYLQNLGQGPELLIRYENEEAVDDSQLPKDRFSAERLKGVDSTLKIQPAELGDSAVYLCASSSRQGRGNTEAFFGQGTRLTVV.

This sequence joins TRBV5-5 and TRBJ2-7; no reliable D call. Germline CDR1 and CDR2: SGHKS and YYEKEE (reference sequence). Trimming shortened V by 8 bases and J by 4 bases, and 22 bases separated the two germline ends. The CDR3 is 15 amino acids. The CDR3 here is CASNPVHPESYEQYF. As DNA, the CDR3 is TGTGCCAGTAACCCCGTACACCCGGAGAGTTACGAGCAGTACTTC.

The chain uses TRBV7-9 and TRBJ1-5, with 7 bases matching TRBD1. Germline V gene data show CDR1 as SEHNR and CDR2 as FQNEAQ (reference sequence). After removal of 5 bases from V and 2 bases from J, the junction contained 6 bases not matched to a gene. This CDR3 contains 15 residues. The CDR3 DNA reads TGTGCCAGCAGCCTGACAGGGATGGGCAATCAGCCCCAGCATTTT. Its protein is CASSLTGMGNQPQHF.

This clonotype was counted at least ten times. The chain is built from TRBV2 and TRBJ2-7, with TRBD2 identical over 9 bases. The CDR3 consists of 14 residues. The J segment lost 3 bases and the V segment lost 11 bases, leaving 11 bases of the junction unmatched. Per the germline V gene, CDR1 is SNHLY and CDR2 is FYNNEI. The CDR3 DNA reads TGTGCCTCATCCCTTGGGCGGGGGGGCTACGAGCAGTACTTC. Protein sequence: CASSLGRGGYEQYF.

This clonotype occurred many times. The chain is built from TRBV29-1 and TRBJ1-2, with a tentative D call TRBD1 (5 bases). The germline gives CDR1 SQVTM, CDR2 ANQGSEA. CDR3 size: 14 residues. Trimming stripped 4 bases from V and 4 bases from J, with 16 bases between. The CDR3 nucleotides read TGCAGCGTTGTGAACAGGATGAACCCCTATGGCTACACCTTC. Residues: CSVVNRMNPYGYTF.

In this sample, this clonotype turned up many times. The chain recombines TRBV5-1 with TRBJ1-2; weak D call: TRBD1 (5 bases). V shed 4 bases and J shed 4 bases, with 23 bases lying between them. The CDR3 is made up of 17 amino acids. Germline V CDR1 and CDR2: SGHRS, YFSETQ. CDR3 nucleotide sequence: TGCGCCAGCAGCCCGGGTTGGCGGGACCGATCTCTCTATGGCTACACCTTC. It yields the protein CASSPGWRDRSLYGYTF.

This clonotype was seen a handful of times. The chain uses TRBV9 and TRBJ1-4; a weak D match, TRBD1 (5 bases). Looked up from germline, CDR1 is SGDLS and CDR2 is YYNGEE. The CDR3 spans 14 residues. Trimming left V 4 bases short and J 4 bases short, with 11 bases between. The CDR3 DNA is TGTGCCAGCAGCTCCGGGGCCCTTAATGAAAAACTGTTTTTT. Amino acid sequence: CASSSGALNEKLFF.

This clonotype has only a few counts. This chain uses TRBV30 with TRBJ1-4; 7 bases are shared with TRBD1. Trimming at V came to 1 base and at J to 11 bases, leaving 1 base not matched to a gene. The CDR3 runs to 11 residues. The germline V gene encodes CDR1 GTSNPN and CDR2 SVGIG (reference sequence). CDR3: CAWSEGGKLFF. The CDR3 DNA reads as TGTGCCTGGAGTGAAGGGGGCAAACTGTTTTTT.

The rearrangement uses TRBV27 and TRBJ1-1, with a possible D match to TRBD1 (5 bases). V lost 1 base and J 6 bases, leaving 15 bases between the germline ends. Germline V gene lookup returns CDR1 MNHEY and CDR2 SMNVEV (reference sequence). The CDR3 runs 15 residues. CDR3 protein: CASSLWGGGEAEAFF. The CDR3, as DNA: TGTGCCAGCAGTTTATGGGGGGGGGGGGAAGCTGAAGCTTTCTTT.

This clonotype was detected only a few times. The J gene is TRBJ2-2, the V gene TRBV3-1, with D uncertain. The germline V gene encodes CDR1 LGHDT and CDR2 YNNKEL (reference sequence). V lost 1 base and J lost 6, with 9 bases in between. The CDR3 is made up of 14 amino acids. CDR3: CASSQGWSAGELFF. The CDR3 DNA sequence: TGTGCCAGCAGCCAAGGGTGGTCAGCCGGGGAGCTGTTTTTT.

With regard to this clonotype: Germline and junction disagree at one end, which may indicate a read error. J is TRBJ1-2 and V is TRBV20-1, with a possible D match to TRBD1 (5 bases). This CDR3 has 18 amino acids. The germline gives CDR1 DFQATT, CDR2 SNEGSKA (reference sequence). The CDR3 sequence is CSAGSLNGGRRGRYGFTF. CDR3 nucleotide sequence: TGCAGTGCCGGGAGCCTTAACGGGGGAAGGAGGGGCCGGTACGGCTTCACCTTC.

Ten or more counts support this clonotype. This chain joins TRBV7-9 and TRBJ1-1, with D tentatively TRBD1 (5 bases). V dropped 4 bases and J dropped 1 base, with 10 bases sitting between them. Germline V gives CDR1 SEHNR, CDR2 FQNEAQ (reference sequence). The CDR3 spans 14 residues. The CDR3 bases are TGTGCCAGCAGCTCACCGGACAAGAACACTGAAGCTTTCTTT. Amino acids: CASSSPDKNTEAFF.

The chain is built from TRBV4-1 and TRBJ2-5; 10 bases match TRBD2. Germline V gene lookup returns CDR1 MGHRA and CDR2 YSYEKL. V gave up 2 bases and J gave up 5 bases; unmatched junction bases: 17. The length of the CDR3 is 19 residues. The CDR3 DNA follows: TGCGCCAGCAGCCAAAAGTTCCTAGCGGGGGCAACCAGGGGGGAGACCCAGTACTTC. Its translation is CASSQKFLAGATRGETQYF.

On this clonotype: A much larger clone differs by one base, so this may be a read error. The rearrangement joins TRBV2 to TRBJ2-3; no definite D call. The germline CDR1 and CDR2 sequences are SNHLY and FYNNEI. The length of the CDR3 is 14 residues. Trimming pared 3 bases from V and 5 bases from J, leaving 12 bases between. This CDR3 reads CASSESWNKDTQYF. CDR3 DNA sequence: TGTGCCAGCAGTGAGTCGTGGAACAAAGATACGCAGTATTTT.

This clonotype was seen at least ten times. J is TRBJ2-1 and V is TRBV19, with 7 bases fitting TRBD1. The CDR3 is 13 amino acids. With 10 bases clipped from V and 6 bases from J, the junction kept 9 bases outside the gene matches. The germline gives CDR1 LNHDA, CDR2 SQIVND (reference sequence). CDR3 protein: CATRTGFFNEQFF. CDR3 nucleotides: TGTGCCACACGGACAGGATTTTTCAATGAGCAGTTCTTC.

This clonotype was counted ten times or more. J is TRBJ2-3 and V is TRBV5-1; 12 bases map to TRBD2. The CDR3 has 17 amino acids. V trimming: 1 base; J trimming: 6 bases; junction bases outside the gene matches: 9. Germline values: CDR1 SGHRS, CDR2 YFSETQ. CDR3 protein: CASSLLLAGGTPDTQYF. The CDR3 DNA follows: TGCGCCAGCAGCTTGCTCCTAGCGGGGGGGACCCCGGATACGCAGTATTTT.

The table lists this clonotype with many counts. V is TRBV10-3 and J is TRBJ2-7; D tentatively reads TRBD1 or TRBD2 (5 bases each). This CDR3 has 14 amino acids. Trimming removed 10 bases from V and 3 bases from J, with 19 bases in between. Germline CDR1 is ENHRY and CDR2 is SYGVKD. The CDR3 coding sequence is TGTGCCACCGCGGAGGTGGCAGGGAACTACGAGCAGTACTTC. Translation gives CATAEVAGNYEQYF.

This clonotype was picked up many times. The CDR3 is CASSPTGGGDTEAFF. CDR3 nucleotide sequence: TGTGCCAGCAGCCCGACAGGGGGAGGAGACACTGAAGCTTTCTTT. The chain employs TRBV7-9 and TRBJ1-1; 9 nucleotides agree with TRBD1. The CDR3 extends over 15 amino acids. V shed 5 bases, J shed 3 bases, and the junction held 7 bases outside the gene matches. The germline gives CDR1 SEHNR, CDR2 FQNEAQ (reference sequence).

This clonotype came up many times. The chain carries TRBV7-7 and TRBJ2-3, with a possible D match to TRBD1 (5 bases). The CDR3 is 14 residues long. From germline, CDR1 is SSHAT and CDR2 FNYEAQ (reference sequence). With 1 base removed from V and 5 bases from J, the gap between germline ends came to 10 bases. CDR3 in DNA: TGTGCCAGCAGCTTAGATGGGGCATTAGATACGCAGTATTTT. It is translated as CASSLDGALDTQYF.

This clonotype showed up many times. This chain uses TRBV15 with TRBJ2-3, with D unresolved. The CDR3 length is 14 residues. Germline V lookup: CDR1 LNHNV, CDR2 YYDKDF (reference sequence). Trimming removed 4 bases from V and 0 bases from J, with 8 bases in between. Here the CDR3 DNA reads TGTGCCACCAGCATCTCAGCTAGCACAGATACGCAGTATTTT. Translating gives CATSISASTDTQYF.

The CDR3 reads CASTPFKPDNSPLHF. Here the CDR3 DNA reads TGTGCCAGCACCCCGTTCAAGCCAGATAATTCACCCCTCCACTTT. V gene TRBV6-6 combines with J gene TRBJ1-6, with D hard to call. CDR1 and CDR2 from the germline V gene are MNHNY and SVGAGI (reference sequence). The V end lost 7 bases, the J end lost 5 bases, and 15 bases lay between the germline ends. This CDR3 comprises 15 residues.

As concerns this clonotype: One base away lies a much larger clone, so this may be a sequencing read error. The V call is TRBV29-1, the J call TRBJ2-3; 7 nucleotides match TRBD1. This CDR3 is built from 12 residues. Germline assignment: CDR1 SQVTM and CDR2 ANQGSEA. The junction had 6 bases not matched to a gene; V was cut back by 7 bases and J by 5 bases. CDR3 loop: CSGVRQGDTQYF. In DNA form, the CDR3 reads TGCAGCGGTGTTAGACAGGGAGATACGCAGTATTTT.

This clonotype was seen only a few times. J is TRBJ2-3 and V is TRBV4-2; 16 nucleotides line up with TRBD2. CDR1 LGHNA and CDR2 YNFKEQ come from the germline V gene. The V and J ends lost 0 bases and 5 bases, in that order; junction bases with no gene match: 2. The CDR3 is 17 amino acids. CDR3 sequence: CASSQEGLAGGVDTQYF. The CDR3 region has the DNA TGTGCCAGCAGCCAAGAGGGACTAGCGGGGGGGGTAGATACGCAGTATTTT.

Many counts were recorded for this clonotype. The genes are TRBV12-3 or TRBV12-4 and TRBJ2-1; TRBD2 matches 7 bases. Germline trimming cut 6 bases from V and 0 bases from J; bases unmatched to any gene: 11. The CDR3 extends over 17 amino acids. The CDR3 sequence is CASSPYFGGSSYNEQFF. The DNA for the CDR3 is TGTGCCAGCAGCCCTTACTTCGGGGGGAGCTCCTACAATGAGCAGTTCTTC.

The chain joins TRBV3-1 to TRBJ1-3; D perhaps matches TRBD1 (5 bases). Germline V gene lookup returns CDR1 LGHDT and CDR2 YNNKEL (reference sequence). V lost 2 bases, J lost 0 bases, and 8 bases lay in between. CDR3 size: 15 residues. The CDR3: CASSQRDLSGNTIYF. CDR3 nucleotides: TGTGCCAGCAGCCAACGGGACCTCTCTGGAAACACCATATATTTT. The whole variable domain, remainder taken from reference TRBV3-1 and TRBJ1-3, is DTAVSQTPKYLVTQMGNDKSIKCEQNLGHDTMYWYKQDSKKFLKIMFSYNNKELIINETVPNRFSPKSPDKAHLNLHINSLELGDSAVYFCASSQRDLSGNTIYFGEGSWLTVV.

In this sample, this clonotype turned up many times. The rearrangement uses TRBV4-2 and TRBJ2-3, with 9 positions matching TRBD2. Unmatched junction bases numbered 9, after V lost 3 bases and J lost 2 bases. CDR1 is LGHNA and CDR2 is YNFKEQ in the germline V gene. CDR3 length: 17 amino acids. CDR3 bases: TGTGCCAGCAGCCAGTCAGCGGGGGGCCGGAACACAGATACGCAGTATTTT. Translation gives CASSQSAGGRNTDTQYF.